This T cell receptor (beta chain) was captured in a study of T-cell reconstitution after alpha-beta-depleted transplantation in children. The CDR3 length is 12 residues. Germline V gives CDR1 SGHRS, CDR2 YFSETQ. V lost 8 bases and J lost 8, with 14 bases in between. This clonotype was counted at least ten times. TCRbeta library construction was performed incorporating unique molecular identifiers. TCRdb passed the PCR reads through MiXCR, listing each CDR3 protein once. The top ten clones hold 35% to 50% of a sample with fewer than 250,000 distinct CDR3 sequences, around a sixth of them seen once. The chain links TRBV5-1 to TRBJ2-1; a possible D gene is TRBD2 (6 bases). Sample: PBMCs, mostly from graft donor cells, taken 360 days after TCRalphabeta/CD19-depleted stem cell transplant. The receptor was derived from a male patient aged 2 to 10 who had a stem cell transplant for acute lymphoblastic leukemia, so the T cells may come from the graft donor. CDR3 region: CASTLPGDEQFF. CDR3 DNA sequence: TGCGCCAGTACGCTCCCGGGGGATGAGCAGTTCTTC.